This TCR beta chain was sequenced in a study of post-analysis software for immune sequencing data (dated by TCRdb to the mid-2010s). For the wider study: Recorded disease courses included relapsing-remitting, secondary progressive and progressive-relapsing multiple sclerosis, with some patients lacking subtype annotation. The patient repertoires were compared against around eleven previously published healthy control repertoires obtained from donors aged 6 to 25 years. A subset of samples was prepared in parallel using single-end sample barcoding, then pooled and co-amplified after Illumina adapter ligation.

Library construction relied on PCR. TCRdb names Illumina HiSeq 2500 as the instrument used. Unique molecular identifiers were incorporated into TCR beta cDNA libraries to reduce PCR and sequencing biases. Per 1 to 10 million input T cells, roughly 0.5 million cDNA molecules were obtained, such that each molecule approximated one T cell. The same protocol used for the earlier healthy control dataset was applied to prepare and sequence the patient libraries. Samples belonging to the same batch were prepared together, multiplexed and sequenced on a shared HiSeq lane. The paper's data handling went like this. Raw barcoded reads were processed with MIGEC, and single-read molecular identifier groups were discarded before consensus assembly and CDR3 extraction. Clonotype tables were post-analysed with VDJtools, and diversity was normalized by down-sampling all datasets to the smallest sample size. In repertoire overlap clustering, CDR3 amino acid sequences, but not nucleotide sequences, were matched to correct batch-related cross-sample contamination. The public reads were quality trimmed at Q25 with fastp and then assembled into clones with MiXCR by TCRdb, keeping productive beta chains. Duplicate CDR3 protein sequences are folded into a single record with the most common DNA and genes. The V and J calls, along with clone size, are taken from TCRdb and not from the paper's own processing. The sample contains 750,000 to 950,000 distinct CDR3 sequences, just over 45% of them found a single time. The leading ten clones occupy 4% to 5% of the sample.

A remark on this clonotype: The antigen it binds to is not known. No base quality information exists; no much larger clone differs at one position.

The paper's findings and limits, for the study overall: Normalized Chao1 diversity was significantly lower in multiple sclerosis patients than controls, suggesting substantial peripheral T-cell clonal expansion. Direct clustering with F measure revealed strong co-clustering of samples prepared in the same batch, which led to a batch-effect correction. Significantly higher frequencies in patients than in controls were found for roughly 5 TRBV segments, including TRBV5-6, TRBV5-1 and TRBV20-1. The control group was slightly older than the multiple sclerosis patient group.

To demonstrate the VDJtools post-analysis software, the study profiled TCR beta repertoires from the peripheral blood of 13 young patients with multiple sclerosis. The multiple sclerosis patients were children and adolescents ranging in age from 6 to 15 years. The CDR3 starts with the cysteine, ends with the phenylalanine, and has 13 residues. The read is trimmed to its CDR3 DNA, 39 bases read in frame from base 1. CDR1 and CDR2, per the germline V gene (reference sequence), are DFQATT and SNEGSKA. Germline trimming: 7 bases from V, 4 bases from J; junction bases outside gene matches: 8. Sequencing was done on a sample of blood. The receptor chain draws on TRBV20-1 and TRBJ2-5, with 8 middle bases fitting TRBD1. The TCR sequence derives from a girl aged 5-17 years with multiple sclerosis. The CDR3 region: CSVPPTGVETQYF. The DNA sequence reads TGCAGTGTTCCCCCGACAGGGGTAGAGACCCAGTACTTC.